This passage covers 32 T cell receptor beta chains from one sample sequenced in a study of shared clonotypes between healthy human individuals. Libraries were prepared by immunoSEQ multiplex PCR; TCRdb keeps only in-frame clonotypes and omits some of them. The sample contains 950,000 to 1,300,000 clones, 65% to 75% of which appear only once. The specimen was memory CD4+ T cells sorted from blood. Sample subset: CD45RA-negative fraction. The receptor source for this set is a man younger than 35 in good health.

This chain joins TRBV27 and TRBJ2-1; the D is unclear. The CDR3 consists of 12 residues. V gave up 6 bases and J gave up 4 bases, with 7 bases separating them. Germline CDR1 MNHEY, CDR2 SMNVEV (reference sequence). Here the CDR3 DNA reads TGTGCCAGCAGGAACTGGTACAATGAGCAGTTCTTC. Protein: CASRNWYNEQFF.

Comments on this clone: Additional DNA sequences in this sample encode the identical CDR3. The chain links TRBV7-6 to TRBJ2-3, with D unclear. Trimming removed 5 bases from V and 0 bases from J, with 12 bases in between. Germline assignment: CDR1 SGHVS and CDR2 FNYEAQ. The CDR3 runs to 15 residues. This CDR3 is CASSLGSPSTDTQYF. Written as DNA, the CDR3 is TGTGCCAGCAGCCTAGGGTCCCCAAGCACAGATACGCAGTATTTT.

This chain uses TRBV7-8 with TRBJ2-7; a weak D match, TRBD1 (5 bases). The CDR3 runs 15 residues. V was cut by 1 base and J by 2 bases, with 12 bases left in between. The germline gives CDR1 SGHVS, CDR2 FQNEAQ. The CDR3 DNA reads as TGTGCCAGCAGCTTAGGGGCAGGGATAACCTACGAGCAGTACTTC. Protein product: CASSLGAGITYEQYF.

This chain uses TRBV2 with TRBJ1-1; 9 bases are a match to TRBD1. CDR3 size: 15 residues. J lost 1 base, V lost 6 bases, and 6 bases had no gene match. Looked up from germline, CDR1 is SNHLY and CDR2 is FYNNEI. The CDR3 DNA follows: TGTGCCAGCAGGGGCTCGGACAGGGGGAACACTGAAGCTTTCTTT. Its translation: CASRGSDRGNTEAFF. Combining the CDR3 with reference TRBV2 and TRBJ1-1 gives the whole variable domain EPEVTQTPSHQVTQMGQEVILRCVPISNHLYFYWYRQILGQKVEFLVSFYNNEISEKSEIFDDQFSVERPDGSNFTLKIRSTKLEDSAMYFCASRGSDRGNTEAFFGQGTRLTVV.

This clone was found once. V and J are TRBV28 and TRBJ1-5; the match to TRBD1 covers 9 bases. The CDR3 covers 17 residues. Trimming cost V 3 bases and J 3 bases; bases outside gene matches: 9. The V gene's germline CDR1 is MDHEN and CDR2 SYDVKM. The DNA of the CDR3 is TGTGCCAGCAGTTTGGTAACCGGGACAGGGTACAATCAGCCCCAGCATTTT. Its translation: CASSLVTGTGYNQPQHF. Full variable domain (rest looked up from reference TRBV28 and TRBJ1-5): DVKVTQSSRYLVKRTGEKVFLECVQDMDHENMFWYRQDPGLGLRLIYFSYDVKMKEKGDIPEGYSVSREKKERFSLILESASTNQTSMYLCASSLVTGTGYNQPQHFGDGTRLSIL.

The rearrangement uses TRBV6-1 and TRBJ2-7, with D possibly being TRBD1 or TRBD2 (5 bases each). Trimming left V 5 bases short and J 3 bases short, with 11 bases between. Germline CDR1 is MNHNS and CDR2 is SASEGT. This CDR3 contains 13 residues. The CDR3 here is CASSTGQFYEQYF. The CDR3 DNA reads TGTGCCAGCAGTACGGGGCAGTTCTACGAGCAGTACTTC.

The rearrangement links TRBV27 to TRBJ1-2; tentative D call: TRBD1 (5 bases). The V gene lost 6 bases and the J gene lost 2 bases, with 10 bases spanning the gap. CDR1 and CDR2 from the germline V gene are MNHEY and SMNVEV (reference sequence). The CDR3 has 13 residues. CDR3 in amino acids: CASSGGSNYGYTF. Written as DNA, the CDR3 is TGTGCCAGCAGCGGGGGGTCCAACTATGGCTACACCTTC.

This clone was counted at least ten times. CDR3 sequence: CASSRYLSSYEQYF. The CDR3 DNA reads as TGTGCCAGCAGCAGATACTTGAGCTCCTACGAGCAGTACTTC. The chain joins TRBV5-6 to TRBJ2-7, with D unresolved. The ends were cut back, 4 bases at V and 0 bases at J, with 11 bases in the middle. CDR1 SGHDT and CDR2 YYEEEE come from the germline V gene. The CDR3 contains 14 residues.

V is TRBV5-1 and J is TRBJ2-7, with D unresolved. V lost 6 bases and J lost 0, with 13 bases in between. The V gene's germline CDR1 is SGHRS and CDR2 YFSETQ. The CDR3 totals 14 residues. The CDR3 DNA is TGCGCCAGCAAGGAAATGGGTAGCTCCTACGAGCAGTACTTC. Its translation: CASKEMGSSYEQYF.

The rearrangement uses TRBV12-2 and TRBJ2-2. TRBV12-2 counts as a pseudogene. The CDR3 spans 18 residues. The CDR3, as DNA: TGTGCAAGTCGCTTAGTATTCGATGGGACCATCAACACCGGGGAGCTGTTTTTT. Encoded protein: CASRLVFDGTINTGELFF.

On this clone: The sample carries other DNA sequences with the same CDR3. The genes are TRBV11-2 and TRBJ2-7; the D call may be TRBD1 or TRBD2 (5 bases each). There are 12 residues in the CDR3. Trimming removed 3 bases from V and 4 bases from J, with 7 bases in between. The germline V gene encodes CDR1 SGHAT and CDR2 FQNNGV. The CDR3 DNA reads TGTGCCAGCAGCTTTGGGGGATACGAGCAGTACTTC. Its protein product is CASSFGGYEQYF. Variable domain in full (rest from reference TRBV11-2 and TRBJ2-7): EAGVAQSPRYKIIEKRQSVAFWCNPISGHATLYWYQQILGQGPKLLIQFQNNGVVDDSQLPKDRFSAERLKGVDSTLKIQPAKLEDSAVYLCASSFGGYEQYFGPGTRLTVT.

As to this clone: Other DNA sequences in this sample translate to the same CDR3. CDR3 protein: CASSLGGRVETQYF. DNA for the CDR3: TGTGCCAGCAGCTTAGGGGGGCGGGTTGAGACCCAGTACTTC. V gene TRBV7-2 combines with J gene TRBJ2-5; D might be TRBD1 (6 bases). The CDR3 consists of 14 residues. V was trimmed by 1 base and J by 5 bases, leaving 11 bases between them. Germline-derived CDR1 and CDR2 are SGHTA and FQGNSA.

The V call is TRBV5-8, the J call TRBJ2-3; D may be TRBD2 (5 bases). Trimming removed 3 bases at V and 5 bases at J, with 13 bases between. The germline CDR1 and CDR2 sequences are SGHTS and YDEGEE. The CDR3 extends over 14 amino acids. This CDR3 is CASSYLTGGDTQYF. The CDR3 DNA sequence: TGTGCCAGCAGCTACCTGACTGGAGGAGATACGCAGTATTTT.

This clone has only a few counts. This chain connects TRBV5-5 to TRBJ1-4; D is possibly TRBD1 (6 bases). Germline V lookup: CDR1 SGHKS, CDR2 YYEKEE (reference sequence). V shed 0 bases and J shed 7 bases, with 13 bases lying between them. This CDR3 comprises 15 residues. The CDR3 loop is CASSLDAGAGEKLFF. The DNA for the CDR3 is TGTGCCAGCAGCTTGGATGCAGGGGCGGGTGAAAAACTGTTTTTT.

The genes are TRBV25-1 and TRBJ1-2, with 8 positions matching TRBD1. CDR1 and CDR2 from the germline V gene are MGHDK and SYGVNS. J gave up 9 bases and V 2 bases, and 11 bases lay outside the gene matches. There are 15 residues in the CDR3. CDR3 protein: CASSERTGQWKSYTF. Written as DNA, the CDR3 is TGTGCCAGCAGTGAACGGACAGGGCAGTGGAAAAGCTACACCTTC.

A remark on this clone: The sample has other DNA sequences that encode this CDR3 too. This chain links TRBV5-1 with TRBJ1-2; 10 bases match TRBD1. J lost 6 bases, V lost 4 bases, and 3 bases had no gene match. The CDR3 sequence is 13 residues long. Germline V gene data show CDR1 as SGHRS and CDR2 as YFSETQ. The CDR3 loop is CASSQGQGNGYTF. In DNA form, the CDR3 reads TGCGCCAGCAGCCAGGGACAGGGGAATGGCTACACCTTC.

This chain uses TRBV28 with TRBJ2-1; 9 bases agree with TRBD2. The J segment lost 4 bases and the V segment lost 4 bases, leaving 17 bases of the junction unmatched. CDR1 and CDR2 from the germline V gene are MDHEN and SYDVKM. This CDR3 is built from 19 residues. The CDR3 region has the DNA TGTGCCAGCAGTTACCACGCCCTAGCGGGGTTAAAACCGTACAATGAGCAGTTCTTC. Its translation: CASSYHALAGLKPYNEQFF.

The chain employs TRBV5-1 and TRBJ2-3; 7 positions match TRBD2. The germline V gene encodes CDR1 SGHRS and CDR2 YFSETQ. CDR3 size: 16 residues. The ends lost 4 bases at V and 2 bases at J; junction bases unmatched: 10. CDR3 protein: CASSPRAGRDTDTQYF. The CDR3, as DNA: TGCGCCAGCAGCCCTAGAGCGGGGCGGGACACAGATACGCAGTATTTT.

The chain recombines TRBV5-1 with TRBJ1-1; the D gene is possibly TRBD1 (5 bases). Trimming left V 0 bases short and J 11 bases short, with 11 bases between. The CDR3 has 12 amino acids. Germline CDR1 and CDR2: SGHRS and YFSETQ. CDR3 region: CASSLGEGMAFF. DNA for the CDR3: TGCGCCAGCAGCTTGGGAGAGGGGATGGCTTTCTTT.

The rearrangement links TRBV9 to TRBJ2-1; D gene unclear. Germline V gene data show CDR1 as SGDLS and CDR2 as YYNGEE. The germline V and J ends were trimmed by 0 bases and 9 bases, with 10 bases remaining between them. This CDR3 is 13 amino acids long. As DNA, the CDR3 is TGTGCCAGCAGCGTAGCTCGCGGAACTGAGCAGTTCTTC. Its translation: CASSVARGTEQFF.

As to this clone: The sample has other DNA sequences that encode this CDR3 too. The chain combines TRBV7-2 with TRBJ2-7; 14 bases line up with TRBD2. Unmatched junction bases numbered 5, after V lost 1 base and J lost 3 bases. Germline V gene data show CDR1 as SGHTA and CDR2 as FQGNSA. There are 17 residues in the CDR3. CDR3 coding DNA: TGTGCCAGCAGCTTAGTGTCTGGGACTAGCGGGAGCTACGAGCAGTACTTC. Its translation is CASSLVSGTSGSYEQYF.

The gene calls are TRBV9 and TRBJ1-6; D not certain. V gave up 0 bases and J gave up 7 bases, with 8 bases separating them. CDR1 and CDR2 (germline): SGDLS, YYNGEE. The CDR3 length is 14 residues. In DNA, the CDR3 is TGTGCCAGCAGCGTAGAGGCGGGAAATTCACCCCTCCACTTT. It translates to CASSVEAGNSPLHF.

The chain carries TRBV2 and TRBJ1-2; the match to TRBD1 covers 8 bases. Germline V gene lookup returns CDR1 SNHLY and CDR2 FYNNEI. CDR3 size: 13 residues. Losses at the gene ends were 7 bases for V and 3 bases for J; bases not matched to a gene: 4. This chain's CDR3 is CASTTGDHYGYTF. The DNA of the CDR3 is TGTGCCAGCACGACAGGGGATCACTATGGCTACACCTTC.

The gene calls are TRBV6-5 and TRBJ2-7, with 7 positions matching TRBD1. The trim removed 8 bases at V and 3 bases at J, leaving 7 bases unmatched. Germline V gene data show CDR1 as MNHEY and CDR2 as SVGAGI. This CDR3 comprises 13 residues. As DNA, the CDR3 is TGTGCCAGCCGACAGGGATATCTCTACGAGCAGTACTTC. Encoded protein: CASRQGYLYEQYF.

The CDR3 region is CASSPDRAGYGYTF. CDR3 sequence (DNA): TGTGCCAGCAGCCCGGACAGGGCGGGATATGGCTACACCTTC. The chain recombines TRBV28 with TRBJ1-2; TRBD1 aligns across 8 bases. J was trimmed by 5 bases and V by 6 bases; bases with no gene match: 8. The CDR3 spans 14 residues. Germline assignment: CDR1 MDHEN and CDR2 SYDVKM.

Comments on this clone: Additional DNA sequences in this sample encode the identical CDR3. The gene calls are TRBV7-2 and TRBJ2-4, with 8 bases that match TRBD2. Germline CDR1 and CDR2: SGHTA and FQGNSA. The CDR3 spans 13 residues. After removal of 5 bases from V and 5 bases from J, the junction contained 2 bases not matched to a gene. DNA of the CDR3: TGTGCCAGCAGCCTGCGGGGGGAAAACATTCAGTACTTC. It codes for CASSLRGENIQYF.

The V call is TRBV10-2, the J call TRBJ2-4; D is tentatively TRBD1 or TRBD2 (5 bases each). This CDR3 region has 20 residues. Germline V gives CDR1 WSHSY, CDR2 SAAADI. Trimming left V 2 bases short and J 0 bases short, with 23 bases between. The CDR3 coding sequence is TGCGCCAGCAGTGAGCTGGGGGAAGGTTTGAAAAACCTAGCCAAAAACATTCAGTACTTC. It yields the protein CASSELGEGLKNLAKNIQYF.

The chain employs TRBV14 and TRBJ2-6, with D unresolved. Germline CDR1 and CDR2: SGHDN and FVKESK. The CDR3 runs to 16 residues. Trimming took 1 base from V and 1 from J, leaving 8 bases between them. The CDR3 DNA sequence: TGTGCCAGCAGCCAAGCGGTTGGATCTGGGGCCAACGTCCTGACTTTC. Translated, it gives CASSQAVGSGANVLTF.

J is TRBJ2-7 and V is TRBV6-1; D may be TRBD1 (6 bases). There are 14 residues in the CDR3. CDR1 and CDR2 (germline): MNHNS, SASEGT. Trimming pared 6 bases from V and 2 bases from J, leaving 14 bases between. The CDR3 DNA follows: TGTGCCAGCAGCCAAGCAGGGGTCCCCTACGAGCAGTACTTC. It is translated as CASSQAGVPYEQYF.

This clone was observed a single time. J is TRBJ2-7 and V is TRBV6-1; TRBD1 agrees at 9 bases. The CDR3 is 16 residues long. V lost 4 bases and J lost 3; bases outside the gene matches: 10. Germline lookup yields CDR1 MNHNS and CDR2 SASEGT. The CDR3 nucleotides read TGTGCCAGCAGTGTTTCCGGGACAGGGTATTTCTACGAGCAGTACTTC. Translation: CASSVSGTGYFYEQYF.

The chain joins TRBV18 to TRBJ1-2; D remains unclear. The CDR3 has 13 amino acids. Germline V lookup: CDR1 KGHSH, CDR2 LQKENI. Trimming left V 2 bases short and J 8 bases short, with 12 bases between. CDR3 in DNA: TGTGCCAGCTCACCAGGAGCCCAGGTCGGCTACACCTTC. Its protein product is CASSPGAQVGYTF.

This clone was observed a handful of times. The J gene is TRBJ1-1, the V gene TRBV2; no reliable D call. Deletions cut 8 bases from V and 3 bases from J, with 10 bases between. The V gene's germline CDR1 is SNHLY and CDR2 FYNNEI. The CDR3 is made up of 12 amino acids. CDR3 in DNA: TGTGCCAGCTGGATTGGGGACACTGAAGCTTTCTTT. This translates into CASWIGDTEAFF.